This TCR beta chain was recovered during a study of shared clonotypes between healthy human individuals. The wider study: CD4 naive and memory got three plates each, CD8 naive two, CD8 memory one.

The CDR3 extends over 18 amino acids. V dropped 10 bases and J dropped 3 bases, with 31 bases sitting between them. Germline-derived CDR1 and CDR2 are MDHEN and SYDVKM. Repertoires were generated with immunoSEQ multiplex PCR, while TCRdb's copy carries only in-frame clones and drops some. The profile shows hundreds of thousands of clones, approximately 96% of them singletons. Details on this clone: Antigen unknown.

The naive CD8 population came from CD45RO-negative cells selected for CCR7, without terminally differentiated effector memory CD45RA+ cells. Healthy and HIV-negative, the adult donors had no recent acute infections or vaccinations. The study's findings and limits: The sharing of approximately 4.6% of naive CD4 clonotypes was seen across a few donors. A limitation of the genetic and exposure-history diversity represented arose from few donors.

The sample consisted of naive CD8+ T cells sorted from blood. V and J are TRBV28 and TRBJ2-7, with D uncertain. This clonotype was sampled from a woman in her thirties in good health. The CDR3 DNA is TGTGCCACCACCCCAAACATCCTCAGACATTCATCAGACTACGAGCAGTACTTC. It codes for CATTPNILRHSSDYEQYF.